The clone carrying this TCR beta chain appeared a few times. Its specificity is not known. Germline lookup yields CDR1 SGDLS and CDR2 YYNGEE. The CDR3 runs to 15 residues. The V end lost 4 bases, the J end lost 3 bases, and 17 bases lay between the germline ends. The study's library attached unique molecular identifiers to single cDNA molecules. One entry per CDR3 protein, called by TCRdb with MiXCR from the RACE reads. Among around 360,000 distinct CDR3 sequences, roughly 6% were seen once, and the ten largest hold about 5.4%. Time point here: patch test 2, 6 weeks after DPC sensitization. The treatment: therapeutic diphenylcyclopropenone sensitization with weekly scalp DPC. The source of the sample is a study of human T cells and chemical hapten exposure. Findings and caveats of the study: A positive correlation with patch test score was shown by PT1 expanded TCR counts.

The starting material was whole blood, obtained in connection with sensitization to the hapten diphenylcyclopropenone (DPC). V gene TRBV9 combines with J gene TRBJ2-7; D is perhaps TRBD1 or TRBD2 (5 bases each). This TCR was sampled from a woman aged 18 to 35 with alopecia areata. Some clones in this sample may be carry-over from other donors' samples. CDR3 residues: CASSLEGDANYEQYF. For the CDR3, the DNA is TGTGCCAGCAGCCTAGAAGGGGACGCCAACTACGAGCAGTACTTC.